The present TCR beta chain was sequenced within a study of graft-versus-host responses after intestinal transplantation. Profiled with immunoSEQ multiplex PCR; TCRdb holds only in-frame clones, not every one. The table shows about 97,000 clones, with around nine tenths occurring only once. The V end was cut by 1 base, the J end by 5 bases, with 9 bases between. The length of the CDR3 is 13 residues. Germline V lookup: CDR1 SGHRS, CDR2 YFSETQ. The rearrangement uses TRBV5-1 and TRBJ1-2; no clear D. This receptor was taken from a human patient who received an intestinal transplant, so some T cells may come from the graft donor. The starting material was PBMCs, obtained approximately 470 days after intestinal transplant. CDR3 sequence: CASSLSPQYGYTF. CDR3 DNA sequence: TGCGCCAGCAGCTTGAGTCCTCAGTATGGCTACACCTTC. Full variable domain (outside the CDR3, taken from reference TRBV5-1 and TRBJ1-2): KAGVTQTPRYLIKTRGQQVTLSCSPISGHRSVSWYQQTPGQGLQFLFEYFSETQRNKGNFPGRFSGRQFSNSRSEMNVSTLELGDSALYLCASSLSPQYGYTFGSGTRLTVV.